The clone carrying this TCR beta chain was found many times. Each patient went into thyroid surgery without having received any treatment. The entry originates in a study of metastatic and nonmetastatic thyroid tumors. Using MiXCR, TCRdb reanalyzed the PCR reads. The table has about 24,000 clones, approximately 20% seen once; the top ten hold approximately 8%. Germline V gene lookup returns CDR1 LGHDT and CDR2 YNNKEL (reference sequence). V shed 0 bases and J shed 5 bases, with 7 bases lying between them. The CDR3 spans 13 residues. Input material: blood. The chain joins TRBV3-1 to TRBJ1-2, with D uncertain. This sequence was found in a female donor with papillary thyroid cancer or a benign thyroid nodule (not recorded which). Some clones in this sample may be carry-over from other donors' samples. The CDR3 coding sequence is TGTGCCAGCAGCCAAGATCGATCATATGGCTACACCTTC. Translating gives CASSQDRSYGYTF.